These 25 T cell receptor beta chains originate from one sample sequenced in a study of T cell responses to AZD1222 COVID-19 vaccine. Profiling relied on immunoSEQ multiplex PCR, and the TCRdb table lists in-frame clones only, not all of them. The sample lists fewer than 150,000 clones; about 88% were seen once. The sample here was peripheral blood, taken 28 days after the second AZD1222 dose. All receptors come from an adult who received the AZD1222 COVID-19 vaccine.

This clone was picked up one time. The genes are TRBV3-1 (or the pseudogene TRBV3-2) and TRBJ1-2, with D unclear. The CDR3 is made up of 14 amino acids. V lost 1 base and J 8 bases, leaving 14 bases between the germline ends. CDR1 and CDR2 from the germline V gene are LGHDT and YNNKEL (reference sequence). The CDR3 is CASSQVSGPQGYTF. The CDR3 region has the DNA TGTGCCAGCAGCCAAGTAAGCGGGCCGCAAGGCTACACCTTC.

This clone showed up just a few times. The V and J genes are TRBV4-1 and TRBJ2-2, with no clear D. This CDR3 is 17 amino acids long. V was pared by 1 base and J by 2 bases, with 14 bases between. Germline values: CDR1 MGHRA, CDR2 YSYEKL. CDR3 DNA: TGCGCCAGCAGCCAAGGAGGAGCGACCCTCAACACCGGGGAGCTGTTTTTT. Its translation is CASSQGGATLNTGELFF.

The chain recombines TRBV7-2 with TRBJ2-7, with 8 bases that match TRBD2. The CDR3 is 16 residues long. With V trimmed by 7 bases and J by 2 bases, 13 bases remained unmatched. Germline V gene sequence: CDR1 SGHTA, CDR2 FQGNSA. DNA for the CDR3: TGTGCCAGCACCTCAGGTTGGGCGGGAGGCCCCTACGAGCAGTACTTC. Its protein is CASTSGWAGGPYEQYF. The entire variable domain, with the rest obtained from reference TRBV7-2 and TRBJ2-7, is as follows: GAGVSQSPSNKVTEKGKDVELRCDPISGHTALYWYRQSLGQGLEFLIYFQGNSAPDKSGLPSDRFSAERTGGSVSTLTIQRTQQEDSAVYLCASTSGWAGGPYEQYFGPGTRLTVT.

The chain links TRBV28 to TRBJ2-1, with D possibly being TRBD2 (5 bases). The CDR3 runs to 15 residues. CDR1 is MDHEN and CDR2 is SYDVKM in the germline V gene. Deletions cut 4 bases from V and 8 bases from J, with 18 bases between. CDR3 residues: CASSSSGKLGDEQFF. In nucleotides, the CDR3 is TGTGCCAGCAGTTCCTCGGGGAAGTTGGGCGATGAGCAGTTCTTC.

The chain links TRBV11-2 to TRBJ2-3, with TRBD2 matching 7 bases. V dropped 4 bases and J dropped 2; count of bases not matched to a gene: 12. The germline V gene has CDR1 SGHAT and CDR2 FQNNGV. This CDR3 spans 17 amino acids. CDR3 in DNA: TGTGCCAGCAGCTCGCGACTAGCACGGGAACACACAGATACGCAGTATTTT. Its protein product is CASSSRLAREHTDTQYF.

The V and J genes are TRBV28 and TRBJ1-1; the D gene is possibly TRBD1 (5 bases). The CDR3 sequence is 13 residues long. Trimming shortened V by 8 bases and J by 3 bases, and 13 bases separated the two germline ends. Germline V gene sequence: CDR1 MDHEN, CDR2 SYDVKM. CDR3 loop: CASLLRGYTEAFF. In DNA form, the CDR3 reads TGTGCCAGCCTTTTGAGGGGTTACACTGAAGCTTTCTTT. The full variable domain, rest sourced from reference TRBV28 and TRBJ1-1, is DVKVTQSSRYLVKRTGEKVFLECVQDMDHENMFWYRQDPGLGLRLIYFSYDVKMKEKGDIPEGYSVSREKKERFSLILESASTNQTSMYLCASLLRGYTEAFFGQGTRLTVV.

J is TRBJ1-4 and V is TRBV7-6; D possibly corresponds to TRBD1 (6 bases). The germline CDR1 and CDR2 sequences are SGHVS and FNYEAQ. V was clipped by 1 base and J by 2 bases, with 11 bases between them. The CDR3 covers 16 residues. The CDR3 DNA follows: TGTGCCAGCAGCTTAGGGGGGCTCAGGACTAATGAAAAACTGTTTTTT. It specifies CASSLGGLRTNEKLFF.

This chain joins TRBV5-1 and TRBJ1-1; 8 bases are shared with TRBD1. Losses at the gene ends were 5 bases for V and 0 bases for J; bases not matched to a gene: 9. Germline loops: CDR1 SGHRS, CDR2 YFSETQ. This CDR3 comprises 16 residues. Here the CDR3 DNA reads TGCGCCAGCAGACCGGACAGGGCGGATATGAACACTGAAGCTTTCTTT. Encoded protein: CASRPDRADMNTEAFF.

The chain links TRBV5-1 to TRBJ1-4; the D is unclear. V lost 1 base and J lost 11, with 12 bases in between. In germline, CDR1 is SGHRS, CDR2 YFSETQ. The CDR3 loop spans 13 amino acids. CDR3 amino acids: CASSLPTKDKLFF. CDR3 sequence (DNA): TGCGCCAGCAGCTTGCCAACCAAGGATAAACTGTTTTTT.

This clone was found once. V is TRBV6-5 and J is TRBJ2-7; 7 bases are shared with TRBD1. The CDR3 loop spans 14 amino acids. V lost 7 bases and J lost 1; bases outside the gene matches: 7. From germline, CDR1 is MNHEY and CDR2 SVGAGI. The CDR3 DNA sequence: TGTGCCAGCATAAGGGGGCGCGTTTCCTACGAGCAGTACTTC. Its protein is CASIRGRVSYEQYF.

CDR3 amino acids: CASRLGSSGGRGETQYF. Written as DNA, the CDR3 is TGTGCCAGCAGGCTTGGATCCAGCGGGGGTCGTGGGGAGACCCAGTACTTC. This chain joins TRBV5-4 and TRBJ2-5; the match to TRBD2 covers 8 bases. The CDR3 is made up of 17 amino acids. V lost 5 bases and J lost 5; bases outside the gene matches: 17. Per the germline V gene, CDR1 is SGHNT and CDR2 is YYREEE (reference sequence). The full variable domain, rest sourced from reference TRBV5-4 and TRBJ2-5, is ETGVTQSPTHLIKTRGQQVTLRCSSQSGHNTVSWYQQALGQGPQFIFQYYREEENGRGNFPPRFSGLQFPNYSSELNVNALELDDSALYLCASRLGSSGGRGETQYFGPGTRLLVL.

V is TRBV19 and J is TRBJ1-4; no clear D. Germline V gives CDR1 LNHDA, CDR2 SQIVND (reference sequence). The V end lost 8 bases, the J end lost 0 bases, and 19 bases lay between the germline ends. The CDR3 is 17 amino acids. The CDR3 region has the DNA TGTGCCAGTTCGGACCGATCTCAAAGAACAACTAATGAAAAACTGTTTTTT. Encoded protein: CASSDRSQRTTNEKLFF. The full variable domain, in which reference TRBV19 and TRBJ1-4 provide the parts outside the CDR3, is DGGITQSPKYLFRKEGQNVTLSCEQNLNHDAMYWYRQDPGQGLRLIYYSQIVNDFQKGDIAEGYSVSREKKESFPLTVTSAQKNPTAFYLCASSDRSQRTTNEKLFFGSGTQLSVL.

This clone has only a few counts. V usage is TRBV29-1 and J usage is TRBJ2-7; TRBD1 matches at 7 bases. Germline values: CDR1 SQVTM, CDR2 ANQGSEA. J was trimmed by 2 bases and V by 6 bases; bases with no gene match: 4. The CDR3 contains 12 residues. The CDR3 sequence is CSVSTGTYEQYF. In DNA form, the CDR3 reads TGCAGCGTCTCGACAGGGACCTACGAGCAGTACTTC.

The chain joins TRBV6-5 to TRBJ2-1; possibly TRBD1 or TRBD2 for D (5 bases each). Between the trimmed V and J ends, which lost 6 bases and 8 bases, there was a span of 11 bases. Germline V gene data show CDR1 as MNHEY and CDR2 as SVGAGI. The CDR3 loop spans 12 amino acids. The CDR3 nucleotides read TGTGCCAGCAGCTATCGAGGGGATGAGCAGTTCTTC. It encodes CASSYRGDEQFF.

The V gene is TRBV27, the J gene TRBJ2-3; a weak D match, TRBD1 (6 bases). The CDR3 loop spans 19 amino acids. Germline values: CDR1 MNHEY, CDR2 SMNVEV (reference sequence). Trimming pared 7 bases from V and 2 bases from J, leaving 28 bases between. The CDR3 spells CASTNGRTAGSSITDTQYF. The CDR3 region has the DNA TGTGCCAGCACCAATGGTAGGACAGCCGGCTCCTCAATCACAGATACGCAGTATTTT.

CDR3 DNA: TGTGCCTGGAAGAGGGAGCAGGTTCTCAATTCACCCCTCCACTTT. Its protein product is CAWKREQVLNSPLHF. The chain is built from TRBV30 and TRBJ1-6, with D uncertain. The V end was cut by 4 bases, the J end by 7 bases, with 17 bases between. CDR3 length equals 15 residues. Looked up from germline, CDR1 is GTSNPN and CDR2 is SVGIG (reference sequence).

The rearrangement uses TRBV9 and TRBJ2-2; D gene uncertain. Germline loops: CDR1 SGDLS, CDR2 YYNGEE. V was cut by 2 bases and J by 2 bases, with 4 bases left in between. This CDR3 has 13 amino acids. CDR3 nucleotide sequence: TGTGCCAGCAGCGTCCCAAACACCGGGGAGCTGTTTTTT. This codes for CASSVPNTGELFF. Full variable domain (rest looked up from reference TRBV9 and TRBJ2-2): DSGVTQTPKHLITATGQRVTLRCSPRSGDLSVYWYQQSLDQGLQFLIQYYNGEERAKGNILERFSAQQFPDLHSELNLSSLELGDSALYFCASSVPNTGELFFGEGSRLTVL.

Only one count was recorded for this clone. V gene TRBV9 combines with J gene TRBJ1-5; 7 bases are shared with TRBD1. V lost 3 bases, J lost 2 bases, and 2 bases stayed unmatched. In germline, CDR1 is SGDLS, CDR2 YYNGEE. There are 14 residues in the CDR3. CDR3 sequence reads: CASSAGTGNQPQHF. The CDR3 DNA reads as TGTGCCAGCAGCGCCGGGACAGGCAATCAGCCCCAGCATTTT.

The rearrangement links TRBV6-5 to TRBJ1-5; no clear D. The CDR3 consists of 13 residues. Germline V gene lookup returns CDR1 MNHEY and CDR2 SVGAGI. V shed 2 bases and J shed 6 bases, with 8 bases lying between them. CDR3 DNA sequence: TGTGCCAGCAGTTACGAGATGAGTCAGCCCCAGCATTTT. This encodes CASSYEMSQPQHF.

This rearrangement joins TRBV7-3 to TRBJ1-6; the D gene is possibly TRBD1 (5 bases). This CDR3 is 15 amino acids long. Germline V gives CDR1 SGHTA, CDR2 FQGTGA. V shed 1 base and J shed 8 bases, with 12 bases lying between them. The CDR3 bases are TGTGCCAGCAGCTTAAACACTCAGGGATATTCACCCCTCCACTTT. The encoded protein is CASSLNTQGYSPLHF. The full variable domain, its missing parts supplied by reference TRBV7-3 and TRBJ1-6, is GAGVSQTPSNKVTEKGKYVELRCDPISGHTALYWYRQSLGQGPEFLIYFQGTGAADDSGLPNDRFFAVRPEGSVSTLKIQRTERGDSAVYLCASSLNTQGYSPLHFGNGTRLTVT.

The V and J genes are TRBV5-4 and TRBJ2-2; D is unresolved. V lost 4 bases and J 4 bases, leaving 14 bases between the germline ends. This CDR3 has 15 residues. Germline V lookup: CDR1 SGHNT, CDR2 YYREEE (reference sequence). For the CDR3, the DNA is TGTGCCAGCAGCGGAGCCATGACGTCCACCGGGGAGCTGTTTTTT. This sequence encodes CASSGAMTSTGELFF.

This clone was counted only a few times. The rearrangement joins TRBV5-1 to TRBJ1-5; TRBD1 is a possible D gene (5 bases). V was trimmed by 4 bases and J by 4 bases, leaving 12 bases between them. CDR1 and CDR2 (germline): SGHRS, YFSETQ. The CDR3 sequence is 14 residues long. The CDR3 sequence is CASSPSGPNQPQHF. The CDR3, as DNA: TGCGCCAGCAGCCCGTCGGGGCCGAATCAGCCCCAGCATTTT.

The CDR3 sequence is CAISGTKYEQYF. For the CDR3, the DNA is TGTGCCATATCCGGGACAAAGTACGAGCAGTACTTC. This chain links TRBV2 with TRBJ2-7, with D possibly TRBD1 on 6 matching bases. Germline V CDR1 and CDR2: SNHLY, FYNNEI. V was pared by 10 bases and J by 4 bases, with 14 bases between. The CDR3 runs to 12 residues.

The J gene is TRBJ2-2, the V gene TRBV5-1; D call uncertain. Trimming shortened V by 6 bases and J by 2 bases, and 11 bases separated the two germline ends. Germline lookup yields CDR1 SGHRS and CDR2 YFSETQ. The CDR3 sequence is 14 residues long. CDR3 amino acids: CASKDLLNTGELFF. The DNA for the CDR3 is TGCGCCAGCAAAGACCTTCTTAACACCGGGGAGCTGTTTTTT.

The chain recombines TRBV7-9 with TRBJ1-2, with D maybe TRBD1 (6 bases). The CDR3 contains 16 residues. Per the germline V gene, CDR1 is SEHNR and CDR2 is FQNEAQ (reference sequence). V lost 1 base and J 7 bases, leaving 19 bases between the germline ends. Here the CDR3 DNA reads TGTGCCAGCAGCTTAGGGACGGCGGGGGGGCTCGGTGGCTACACCTTC. Translating gives CASSLGTAGGLGGYTF.